This TCR beta chain was recorded in a study of blood T cell repertoires in COVID-19. Looking at the study overall: PBMCs, B-cell-depleted T cells, or T cells provided the cDNA or gDNA that made up the material.

Profiled with immunoSEQ multiplex PCR; TCRdb holds only in-frame clones, not every one. The repertoire consists of 65,000 to 85,000 clones, with 88% occurring once and the leading ten covering 2% to 2.5%. V shed 6 bases and J 1 base; nucleotides not matched to a gene: 13. The germline gives CDR1 MDHEN, CDR2 SYDVKM. This CDR3 region has 17 residues. V usage is TRBV28 and J usage is TRBJ1-1; 8 nucleotides agree with TRBD1. The sequenced sample was peripheral blood. This clonotype was obtained from a human donor in a cohort sampled during active COVID-19. The CDR3 loop is CASSLPLAGGRNTEAFF. The CDR3 nucleotides are TGTGCCAGCAGCCTACCCCTGGCAGGGGGCAGGAACACTGAAGCTTTCTTT.